This T cell receptor beta chain was captured by sequencing in a study of vaccination and CD4 T cells after COVID-19. Regarding the study as a whole: The study found median SARS-CoV-2-reactive clonotypes rising from roughly 21 to 40, not significantly. When vaccine-specific clones from convalescent patients were examined, 304 of 307 were spike mono-reactive.

Cultured CD4+ T cell DNA underwent sequencing with the Oncomine TCR Beta short-read assay. TCRdb recomputed calls from the PCR reads with MiXCR, one row per CDR3 protein. The sample contains more than 2,500 distinct CDR3 sequences, 75% to 90% of which appear only once. Trimming at V came to 5 bases and at J to 11 bases, leaving 8 bases not matched to a gene. The CDR3 sequence is 14 residues long. Germline CDR1 LNHDA, CDR2 SQIVND (reference sequence). The treatment is: roughly 10-day PBMC culture with coronavirus spike peptide pools or control peptides (ViraFEST assay). With regard to this clonotype: The antigen remains undetermined.

The J gene is TRBJ2-3, the V gene TRBV19; 12 nucleotides match TRBD1. Sequencing was done on a sample of CD4+ T cells from blood, cultured in vitro. This TCR was recovered from a human donor who had recovered from COVID-19. The CDR3 protein is CASSPGQGASGQYF. The CDR3 nucleotides read TGTGCCAGTAGTCCGGGACAGGGGGCGAGTGGGCAGTATTTT.